This TCR beta chain originates from a study of cytomegalovirus exposure and HLA in healthy donors. Study as a whole: A data release that came early held 80 million or so unique TCRs from HLA-typed donors.

The primer mix had 60 Vbeta and 13 Jbeta primers. Repertoires were generated with immunoSEQ multiplex PCR, while TCRdb's copy carries only in-frame clones and drops some. Of under 150,000 clones in the sample, around 78% were seen once. Losses at the gene ends were 4 bases for V and 5 bases for J; bases not matched to a gene: 10. CDR1 is MNHNS, CDR2 SASEGT, per germline. This CDR3 is 15 amino acids long. General study points: The analysis excluded some indistinguishable V segments, including TRBV6-2 and TRBV6-3. Among immune exposure information, only CMV serostatus was available.

Of note for this clone: Antigen specificity is unknown.

The specimen sequenced was PBMCs. The gene calls are TRBV6-1 and TRBJ2-7, with 8 bases matching TRBD1. The TCR originated in a man aged 40-50 years in good health and CMV-seronegative. The CDR3 sequence: CASSGGQGGSHEQYF. The CDR3 DNA is TGTGCCAGCAGTGGCGGACAGGGAGGTAGTCACGAGCAGTACTTC.